This T cell receptor (beta chain) is drawn from a study of blood T cell repertoires in COVID-19. Study overall: Acute and convalescent COVID-19 samples came from the United States, Italy and Spain. PBMCs, B-cell-depleted T cells, or T cells were the source of the cDNA or gDNA that made up the material.

This CDR3 spans 15 amino acids. The V gene's germline CDR1 is SGHDT and CDR2 YYEEEE. Trimming stripped 8 bases from V and 5 bases from J, with 22 bases between. Profiled with immunoSEQ multiplex PCR; TCRdb holds only in-frame clones, not every one. The sample contains about 150,000 clones, roughly 80% of which appear only once. Specimen: peripheral blood. The sequence derives from an older man with active or convalescent COVID-19. V usage is TRBV5-6 and J usage is TRBJ1-2; a weak D match, TRBD1 (6 bases). CDR3 region: CASTRGGPLSYGYTF. CDR3 sequence (DNA): TGTGCCAGTACCAGAGGGGGACCTCTTAGTTATGGCTACACCTTC.